Following are 23 T cell receptor beta chains from one sample sequenced in a study of T cell responses to AZD1222 COVID-19 vaccine. This table comes from immunoSEQ multiplex PCR, and its TCRdb copy is limited to in-frame clones, with some not included. This table holds about 140,000 clones, roughly 89% found once. Specimen: peripheral blood, collected 28 days after the second dose of the MenACWY control vaccine. The origin of the receptors is an adult who received the MenACWY meningococcal vaccine as a control.

This sequence joins TRBV28 and TRBJ2-7, with TRBD2 matching over 7 bases. CDR3 length: 12 residues. V was pared by 8 bases and J by 2 bases, with 3 bases of the junction left unmatched. Germline lookup yields CDR1 MDHEN and CDR2 SYDVKM. Written as DNA, the CDR3 is TGTGCCAGCTGGAGCGGGGCCTACGAGCAGTACTTC. This sequence encodes CASWSGAYEQYF.

The chain carries TRBV19 and TRBJ2-1, with TRBD2 matching 10 bases. CDR1 and CDR2 (germline): LNHDA, SQIVND (reference sequence). This CDR3 comprises 15 residues. Germline trimming cut 1 base from V and 10 bases from J; bases unmatched to any gene: 7. This CDR3 reads CASSIAPSGRQEQFF. The CDR3 DNA is TGTGCCAGTAGTATAGCGCCTAGCGGGAGACAGGAGCAGTTCTTC. The full variable domain, in which reference TRBV19 and TRBJ2-1 provide the parts outside the CDR3, is DGGITQSPKYLFRKEGQNVTLSCEQNLNHDAMYWYRQDPGQGLRLIYYSQIVNDFQKGDIAEGYSVSREKKESFPLTVTSAQKNPTAFYLCASSIAPSGRQEQFFGPGTRLTVL.

This chain joins TRBV5-1 and TRBJ2-5, with TRBD1 identical over 9 bases. The V gene's germline CDR1 is SGHRS and CDR2 YFSETQ. V trimming: 3 bases; J trimming: 1 base; junction bases outside the gene matches: 4. This CDR3 has 15 amino acids. The CDR3 DNA sequence: TGCGCCAGCAGCTCAAGGACAGGGGCCCAAGAGACCCAGTACTTC. Its protein product is CASSSRTGAQETQYF.

V usage is TRBV18 and J usage is TRBJ1-5, with 7 bases that match TRBD1. Losses at the gene ends were 4 bases for V and 1 base for J; bases not matched to a gene: 4. The CDR3 spans 15 residues. The V gene's germline CDR1 is KGHSH and CDR2 LQKENI. This CDR3 reads CASSLEGASNQPQHF. The CDR3 region has the DNA TGTGCCAGCTCACTTGAGGGGGCAAGCAATCAGCCCCAGCATTTT.

The rearrangement links TRBV18 to TRBJ1-5; D is uncertain. Germline CDR1 is KGHSH and CDR2 is LQKENI. V lost 2 bases and J 7 bases, leaving 9 bases between the germline ends. The CDR3 has 13 amino acids. The CDR3 reads CASSPGGRQPQHF. For the CDR3, the DNA is TGTGCCAGCTCACCAGGAGGGCGCCAGCCCCAGCATTTT.

This clone was seen only once. The chain joins TRBV18 to TRBJ1-3, with a possible D match to TRBD1 (6 bases). The CDR3 consists of 14 residues. Germline loops: CDR1 KGHSH, CDR2 LQKENI. V was clipped by 6 bases and J by 0 bases, with 9 bases between them. The CDR3 sequence is CASSSDSSGNTIYF. The CDR3 coding sequence is TGTGCCAGCTCGTCGGACAGCTCTGGAAACACCATATATTTT.

The J gene is TRBJ1-6, the V gene TRBV12-3 or TRBV12-4, with D uncertain. CDR3 length: 13 residues. Trimming left V 3 bases short and J 5 bases short, with 5 bases between. This CDR3 reads CASSLRNNSPLHF. Written as DNA, the CDR3 is TGTGCCAGCAGTTTGCGTAATAATTCACCCCTCCACTTT.

Notes on this clone: The junction departs from germline at one end; a sequencing error may be responsible. The gene calls are TRBV7-9 and TRBJ2-2, with D possibly TRBD1 on 6 matching bases. The germline CDR1 and CDR2 sequences are SEHNR and FQNEAQ (reference sequence). This CDR3 spans 16 amino acids. Here the CDR3 DNA reads TGTGCCAGCACCTTAGGGGGACATGTAAACACCGGGGAGCTGTTTTTT. Residues: CASTLGGHVNTGELFF.

V gene TRBV2 combines with J gene TRBJ2-2; possibly TRBD2 for D (5 bases). The CDR3 totals 14 residues. The germline V and J ends were trimmed by 4 bases and 6 bases, with 12 bases remaining between them. Germline CDR1 and CDR2: SNHLY and FYNNEI. The CDR3 coding sequence is TGTGCCAGCAGTGCAATGGGTAGCGCCGGGGAGCTGTTTTTT. Translation: CASSAMGSAGELFF.

This clone was seen a single time. The chain combines TRBV6-5 with TRBJ2-1; possibly TRBD1 for D (6 bases). CDR1 and CDR2 from the germline V gene are MNHEY and SVGAGI. The CDR3 totals 15 residues. V lost 6 bases to trimming and J lost 1 base, with 13 bases between them. The DNA of the CDR3 is TGTGCCAGCAGCCCACTAGGGGGTTCCTACAATGAGCAGTTCTTC. It encodes CASSPLGGSYNEQFF.

The chain uses TRBV7-2 and TRBJ2-7; 10 bases are a match to TRBD2. This CDR3 contains 14 residues. The V and J ends lost 4 bases and 6 bases, in that order; junction bases with no gene match: 6. Germline V lookup: CDR1 SGHTA, CDR2 FQGNSA. The CDR3 nucleotides are TGTGCCAGCAGCTGGCCTAGCGGGAGTCCCGAGCAGTACTTC. Encoded protein: CASSWPSGSPEQYF.

The V call is TRBV5-6, the J call TRBJ2-3; D not resolved. The CDR3 is 16 residues long. Trimming removed 1 base at V and 8 bases at J, with 20 bases between. The germline CDR1 and CDR2 sequences are SGHDT and YYEEEE. The DNA for the CDR3 is TGTGCCAGCAGCTTGTCTAGTGGCCGGGCCCTGGGTACGCAGTATTTT. Protein: CASSLSSGRALGTQYF.

The gene calls are TRBV7-6 and TRBJ2-3; the D is unclear. Germline V gene data show CDR1 as SGHVS and CDR2 as FNYEAQ. The ends were cut back, 1 base at V and 2 bases at J, with 10 bases in the middle. The CDR3 runs to 15 residues. CDR3 amino acids: CASSLGPIPTDTQYF. CDR3 coding DNA: TGTGCCAGCAGCTTAGGACCCATCCCCACAGATACGCAGTATTTT.

This chain uses TRBV5-1 with TRBJ1-2; D call uncertain. CDR1 and CDR2 (germline): SGHRS, YFSETQ. The CDR3 sequence is 12 residues long. V gave up 0 bases and J gave up 8 bases, with 8 bases separating them. The CDR3 bases are TGCGCCAGCAGCTTGGAAGGAGCCGGCTACACCTTC. Its translation: CASSLEGAGYTF.

The sample holds one count of this clone. The rearrangement links TRBV19 to TRBJ2-1; 9 nucleotides agree with TRBD1. V lost 4 bases, J lost 0 bases, and 1 base stayed unmatched. Looked up from germline, CDR1 is LNHDA and CDR2 is SQIVND (reference sequence). The CDR3 length is 15 residues. Written as DNA, the CDR3 is TGTGCCAGTAGTACGACAGGGGGCTCCTACAATGAGCAGTTCTTC. Residues: CASSTTGGSYNEQFF.

This clone was observed once. The V gene is TRBV2, the J gene TRBJ1-4, with 7 bases fitting TRBD1. The V segment lost 7 bases and the J segment 5 bases; nucleotides outside the gene matches: 4. The CDR3 has 13 amino acids. Looked up from germline, CDR1 is SNHLY and CDR2 is FYNNEI. CDR3 region: CASIGTDNEKLFF. The CDR3 DNA reads as TGTGCCAGCATCGGGACAGACAATGAAAAACTGTTTTTT.

V is TRBV2 and J is TRBJ1-4; TRBD1 might be the D (6 bases). V was pared by 8 bases and J by 5 bases, with 9 bases between. Germline CDR1 is SNHLY and CDR2 is FYNNEI. This CDR3 contains 12 residues. CDR3 amino acids: CASGTRNEKLFF. The CDR3 bases are TGTGCCAGCGGGACAAGGAATGAAAAACTGTTTTTT.

This clone was recorded only once. The chain links TRBV28 to TRBJ1-3; D is uncertain. With 1 base removed from V and 5 bases from J, the gap between germline ends came to 9 bases. The germline V gene has CDR1 MDHEN and CDR2 SYDVKM. This CDR3 comprises 14 residues. The CDR3 DNA sequence: TGTGCCAGCAGTTTATTGGTCAGCCGAAACACCATATATTTT. Translation gives CASSLLVSRNTIYF.

The chain employs TRBV7-2 and TRBJ2-2; D gene ambiguous. The CDR3 contains 13 residues. Germline assignment: CDR1 SGHTA and CDR2 FQGNSA. V was trimmed by 2 bases and J by 3 bases, leaving 4 bases between them. CDR3 in DNA: TGTGCCAGCAGCTTACTCCACACCGGGGAGCTGTTTTTT. It translates to CASSLLHTGELFF.

The sample holds a few counts of this clone. The chain is built from TRBV5-4 and TRBJ2-5; 10 bases line up with TRBD2. V gave up 3 bases and J gave up 1 base; unmatched junction bases: 6. The length of the CDR3 is 16 residues. From germline, CDR1 is SGHNT and CDR2 YYREEE (reference sequence). This CDR3 is CASSSLAGGLQETQYF. In DNA, the CDR3 is TGTGCCAGCAGCTCGTTAGCGGGGGGCCTCCAAGAGACCCAGTACTTC.

With respect to this clone: This same CDR3 is encoded by further DNA sequences in the sample. V is TRBV15 and J is TRBJ2-5; tentative D call: TRBD2 (5 bases). Germline assignment: CDR1 LNHNV and CDR2 YYDKDF (reference sequence). V shed 0 bases and J shed 2 bases, with 7 bases lying between them. The CDR3 covers 14 residues. The CDR3 reads CATSRDRGQETQYF. The CDR3 DNA is TGTGCCACCAGCAGAGATCGAGGGCAAGAGACCCAGTACTTC.

V is TRBV5-1 and J is TRBJ1-2; possible D gene TRBD1, 6 bases. The CDR3 has 12 residues. CDR1 and CDR2 from the germline V gene are SGHRS and YFSETQ. V lost 7 bases and J 3 bases, leaving 10 bases between the germline ends. CDR3 DNA: TGCGCCAGCCGGGACACCGACTATGGCTACACCTTC. It encodes CASRDTDYGYTF.

The chain has TRBV7-2 and TRBJ1-4; D is unresolved. Germline assignment: CDR1 SGHTA and CDR2 FQGNSA. Trimming took 2 bases from V and 8 from J, leaving 18 bases between them. This CDR3 region has 16 residues. CDR3 in DNA: TGTGCCAGCAGCTTAAGCCTGACAACCACCAGGGAAAAACTGTTTTTT. It specifies CASSLSLTTTREKLFF. Variable domain in full (rest from reference TRBV7-2 and TRBJ1-4): GAGVSQSPSNKVTEKGKDVELRCDPISGHTALYWYRQSLGQGLEFLIYFQGNSAPDKSGLPSDRFSAERTGGSVSTLTIQRTQQEDSAVYLCASSLSLTTTREKLFFGSGTQLSVL.